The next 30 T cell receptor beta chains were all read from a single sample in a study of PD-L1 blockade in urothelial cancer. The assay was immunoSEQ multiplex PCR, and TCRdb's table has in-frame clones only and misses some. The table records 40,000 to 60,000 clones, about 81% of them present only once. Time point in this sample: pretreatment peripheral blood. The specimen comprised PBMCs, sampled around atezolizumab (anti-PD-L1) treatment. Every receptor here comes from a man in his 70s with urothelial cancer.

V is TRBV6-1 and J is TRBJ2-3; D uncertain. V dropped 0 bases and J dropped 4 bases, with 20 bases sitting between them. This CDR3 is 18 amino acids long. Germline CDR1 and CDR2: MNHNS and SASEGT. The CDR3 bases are TGTGCCAGCAGTGAAGCGCGTAATGTTCGAGTGATAGCAGATACGCAGTATTTT. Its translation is CASSEARNVRVIADTQYF.

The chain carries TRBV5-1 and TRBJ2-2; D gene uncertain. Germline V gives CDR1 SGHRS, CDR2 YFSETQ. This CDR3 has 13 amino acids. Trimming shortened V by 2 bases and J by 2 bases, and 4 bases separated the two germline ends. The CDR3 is CASSFINTGELFF. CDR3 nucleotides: TGCGCCAGCAGCTTTATTAACACCGGGGAGCTGTTTTTT.

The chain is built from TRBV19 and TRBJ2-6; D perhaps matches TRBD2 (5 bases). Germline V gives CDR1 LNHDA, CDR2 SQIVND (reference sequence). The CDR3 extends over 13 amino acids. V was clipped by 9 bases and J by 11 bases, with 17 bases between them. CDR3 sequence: CASRSRASDVLTF. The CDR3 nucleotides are TGTGCCAGCCGATCGAGGGCCAGTGACGTCCTGACTTTC.

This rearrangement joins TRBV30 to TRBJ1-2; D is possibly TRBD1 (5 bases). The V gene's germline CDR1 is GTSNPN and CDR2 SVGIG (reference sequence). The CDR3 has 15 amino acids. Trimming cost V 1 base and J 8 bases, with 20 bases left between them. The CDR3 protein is CAWSGRLGGEGGYTF. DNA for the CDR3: TGTGCCTGGAGTGGTCGGCTGGGAGGGGAAGGGGGCTACACCTTC.

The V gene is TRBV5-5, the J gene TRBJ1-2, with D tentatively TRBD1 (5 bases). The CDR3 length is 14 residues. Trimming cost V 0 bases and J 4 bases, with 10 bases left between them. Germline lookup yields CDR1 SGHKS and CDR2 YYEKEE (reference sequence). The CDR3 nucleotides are TGTGCCAGCAGCTTGGAAGTGACAGTCTATGGCTACACCTTC. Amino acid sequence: CASSLEVTVYGYTF.

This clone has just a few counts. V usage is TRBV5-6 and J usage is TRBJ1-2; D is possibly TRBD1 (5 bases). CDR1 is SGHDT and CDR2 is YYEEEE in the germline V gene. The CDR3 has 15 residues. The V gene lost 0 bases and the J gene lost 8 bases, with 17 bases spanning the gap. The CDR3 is CASSLGYGGSGGYTF. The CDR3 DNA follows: TGTGCCAGCAGCTTGGGGTACGGGGGGAGTGGAGGCTACACCTTC. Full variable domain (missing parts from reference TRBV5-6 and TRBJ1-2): DAGVTQSPTHLIKTRGQQVTLRCSPKSGHDTVSWYQQALGQGPQFIFQYYEEEERQRGNFPDRFSGHQFPNYSSELNVNALLLGDSALYLCASSLGYGGSGGYTFGSGTRLTVV.

The CDR3 is CASSAWGRTPDTQYF. Here the CDR3 DNA reads TGTGCCAGCAGTGCATGGGGGAGGACCCCAGATACGCAGTATTTT. The gene calls are TRBV2 and TRBJ2-3; a possible D gene is TRBD2 (6 bases). The CDR3 runs to 15 residues. Between the trimmed V and J ends, which lost 4 bases and 4 bases, there was a span of 15 bases. Germline lookup yields CDR1 SNHLY and CDR2 FYNNEI.

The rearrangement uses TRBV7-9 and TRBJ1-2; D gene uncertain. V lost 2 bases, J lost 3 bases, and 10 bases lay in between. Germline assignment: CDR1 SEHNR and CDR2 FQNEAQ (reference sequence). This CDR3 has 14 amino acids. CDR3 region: CASSLNVGDYGYTF. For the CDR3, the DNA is TGTGCCAGCAGCTTAAACGTCGGGGACTATGGCTACACCTTC.

CDR3 in amino acids: CASSLRASNVKNTEAFF. In DNA, the CDR3 is TGTGCCAGCAGCTTAAGGGCAAGCAACGTTAAGAACACTGAAGCTTTCTTT. J is TRBJ1-1 and V is TRBV7-3; no clear D. The CDR3 length is 17 residues. The germline V and J ends were trimmed by 1 base and 1 base, with 16 bases remaining between them. Germline values: CDR1 SGHTA, CDR2 FQGTGA.

The CDR3 is CASSRTSGGYNEQFF. The CDR3 nucleotides read TGTGCCAGCAGCAGGACTAGCGGGGGCTACAATGAGCAGTTCTTC. J is TRBJ2-1 and V is TRBV7-3; 13 bases are shared with TRBD2. Trimming at V came to 5 bases and at J to 3 bases, leaving 1 base not matched to a gene. CDR3 size: 15 residues. The germline gives CDR1 SGHTA, CDR2 FQGTGA.

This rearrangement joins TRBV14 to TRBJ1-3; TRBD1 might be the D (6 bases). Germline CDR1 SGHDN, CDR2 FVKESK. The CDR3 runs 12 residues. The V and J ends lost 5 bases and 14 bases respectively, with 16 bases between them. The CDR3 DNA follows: TGTGCCAGCAGCTTACAGGGACGTGTCGTATATTTT. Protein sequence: CASSLQGRVVYF.

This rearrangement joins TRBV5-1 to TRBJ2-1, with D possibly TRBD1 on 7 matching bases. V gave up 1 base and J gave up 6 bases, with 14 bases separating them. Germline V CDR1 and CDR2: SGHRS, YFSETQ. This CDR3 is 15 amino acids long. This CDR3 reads CASSLWAGGGNEQFF. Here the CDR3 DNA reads TGCGCCAGCAGCTTGTGGGCAGGGGGAGGCAATGAGCAGTTCTTC.

CDR3 amino acids: CASSADKGNEQFF. The DNA of the CDR3 is TGTGCCAGCAGCGCAGACAAAGGAAATGAGCAGTTCTTC. V gene TRBV28 combines with J gene TRBJ2-1; no clear D gene. The V and J ends lost 6 bases and 7 bases respectively, with 13 bases between them. The germline V gene encodes CDR1 MDHEN and CDR2 SYDVKM. The length of the CDR3 is 13 residues. Drawing the rest from reference TRBV28 and TRBJ2-1, the complete variable domain is DVKVTQSSRYLVKRTGEKVFLECVQDMDHENMFWYRQDPGLGLRLIYFSYDVKMKEKGDIPEGYSVSREKKERFSLILESASTNQTSMYLCASSADKGNEQFFGPGTRLTVL.

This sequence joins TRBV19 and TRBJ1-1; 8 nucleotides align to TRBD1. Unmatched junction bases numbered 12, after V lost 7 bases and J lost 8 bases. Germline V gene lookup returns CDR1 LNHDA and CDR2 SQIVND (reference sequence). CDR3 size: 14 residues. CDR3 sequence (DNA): TGTGCCAGTACCTTAGACCTGTACAGGGGGGAAGCTTTCTTT. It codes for CASTLDLYRGEAFF.

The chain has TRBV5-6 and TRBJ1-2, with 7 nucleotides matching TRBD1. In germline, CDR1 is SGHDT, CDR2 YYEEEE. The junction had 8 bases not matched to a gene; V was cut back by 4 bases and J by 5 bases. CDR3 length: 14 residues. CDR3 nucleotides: TGTGCCAGCAGCCGCGGGACAGAGTCTTATGGCTACACCTTC. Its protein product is CASSRGTESYGYTF.

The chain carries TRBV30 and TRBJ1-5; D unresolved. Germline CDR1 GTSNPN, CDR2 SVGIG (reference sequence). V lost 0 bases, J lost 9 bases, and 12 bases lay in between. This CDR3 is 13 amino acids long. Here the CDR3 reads CAWSVEGSAPQHF. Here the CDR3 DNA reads TGTGCCTGGAGTGTAGAGGGTTCAGCGCCCCAGCATTTT.

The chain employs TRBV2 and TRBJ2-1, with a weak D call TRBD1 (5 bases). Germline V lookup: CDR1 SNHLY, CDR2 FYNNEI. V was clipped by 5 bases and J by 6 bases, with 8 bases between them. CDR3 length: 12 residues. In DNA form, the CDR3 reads TGTGCCAGCAGTAGGCAGGGCAATGAGCAGTTCTTC. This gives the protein CASSRQGNEQFF.

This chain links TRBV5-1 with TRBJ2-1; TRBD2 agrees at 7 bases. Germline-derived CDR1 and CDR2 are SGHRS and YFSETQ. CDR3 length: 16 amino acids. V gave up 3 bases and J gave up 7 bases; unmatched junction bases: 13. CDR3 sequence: CASSSAEGTKGNEQFF. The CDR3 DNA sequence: TGCGCCAGCAGCTCCGCGGAAGGGACTAAAGGGAATGAGCAGTTCTTC.

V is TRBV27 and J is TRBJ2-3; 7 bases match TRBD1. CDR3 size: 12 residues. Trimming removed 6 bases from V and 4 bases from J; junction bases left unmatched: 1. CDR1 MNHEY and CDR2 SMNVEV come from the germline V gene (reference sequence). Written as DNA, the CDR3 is TGTGCCAGCAGCACAGGGGCAGATACGCAGTATTTT. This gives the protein CASSTGADTQYF.

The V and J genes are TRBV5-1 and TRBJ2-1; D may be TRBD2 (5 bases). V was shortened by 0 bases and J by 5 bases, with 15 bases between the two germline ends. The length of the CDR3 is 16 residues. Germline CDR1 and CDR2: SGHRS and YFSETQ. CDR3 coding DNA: TGCGCCAGCAGCTTGGATGCAGCGGCGTGGAACAATGAGCAGTTCTTC. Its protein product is CASSLDAAAWNNEQFF.

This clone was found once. The CDR3 DNA is TGCGCCAGCAGCTTGGAAGGGGGCGCAGATACGCAGTATTTT. It is translated as CASSLEGGADTQYF. The chain links TRBV5-1 to TRBJ2-3; the match to TRBD1 covers 7 bases. This CDR3 has 14 residues. The germline gives CDR1 SGHRS, CDR2 YFSETQ. V trimming: 0 bases; J trimming: 4 bases; junction bases outside the gene matches: 2. The complete variable domain, with remaining parts taken from reference TRBV5-1 and TRBJ2-3, reads KAGVTQTPRYLIKTRGQQVTLSCSPISGHRSVSWYQQTPGQGLQFLFEYFSETQRNKGNFPGRFSGRQFSNSRSEMNVSTLELGDSALYLCASSLEGGADTQYFGPGTRLTVL.

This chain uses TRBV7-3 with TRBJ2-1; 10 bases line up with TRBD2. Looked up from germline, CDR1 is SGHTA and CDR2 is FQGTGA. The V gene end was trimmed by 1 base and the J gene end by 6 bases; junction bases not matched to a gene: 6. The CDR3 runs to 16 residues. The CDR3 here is CASSLNRASGSNEQFF. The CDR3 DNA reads TGTGCCAGCAGCTTAAATAGGGCTAGCGGGAGCAATGAGCAGTTCTTC.

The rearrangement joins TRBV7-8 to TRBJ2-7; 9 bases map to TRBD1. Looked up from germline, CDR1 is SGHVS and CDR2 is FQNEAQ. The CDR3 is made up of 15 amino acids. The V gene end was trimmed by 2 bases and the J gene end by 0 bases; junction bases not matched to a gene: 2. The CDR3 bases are TGTGCCAGCAGCTTACTACAGGGGGCCTCCTACGAGCAGTACTTC. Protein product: CASSLLQGASYEQYF.

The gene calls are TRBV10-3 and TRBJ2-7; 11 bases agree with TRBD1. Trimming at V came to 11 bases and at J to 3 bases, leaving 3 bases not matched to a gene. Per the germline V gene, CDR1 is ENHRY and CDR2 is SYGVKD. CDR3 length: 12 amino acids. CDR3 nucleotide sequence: TGTGCCTCCGGGACAGGGGGCTACGAGCAGTACTTC. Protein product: CASGTGGYEQYF.

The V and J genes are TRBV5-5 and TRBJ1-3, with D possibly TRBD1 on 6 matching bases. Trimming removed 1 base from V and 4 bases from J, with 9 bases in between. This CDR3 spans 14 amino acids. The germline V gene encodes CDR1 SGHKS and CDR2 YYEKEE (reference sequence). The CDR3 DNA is TGTGCCAGCAGCTTGAGGACAGAGGGAAACACCATATATTTT. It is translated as CASSLRTEGNTIYF.

The CDR3 DNA is TGCGCCAGCAGCCAAGCGGGAGCCTATCTCCGGGAGCAGTTCTTC. Translated, it gives CASSQAGAYLREQFF. The V and J genes are TRBV4-3 and TRBJ2-1; tentative D call: TRBD2 (6 bases). The germline V and J ends were trimmed by 1 base and 10 bases, with 17 bases remaining between them. The CDR3 has 15 residues. The germline gives CDR1 LGHNA, CDR2 YSLEER.

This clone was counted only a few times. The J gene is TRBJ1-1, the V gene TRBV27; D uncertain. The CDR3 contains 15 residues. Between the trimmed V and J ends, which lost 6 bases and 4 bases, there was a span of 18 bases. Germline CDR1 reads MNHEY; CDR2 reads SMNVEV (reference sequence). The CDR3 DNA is TGTGCCAGCAGGCCTCTTGGGGAGAGCTCCACTGAAGCTTTCTTT. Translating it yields CASRPLGESSTEAFF.

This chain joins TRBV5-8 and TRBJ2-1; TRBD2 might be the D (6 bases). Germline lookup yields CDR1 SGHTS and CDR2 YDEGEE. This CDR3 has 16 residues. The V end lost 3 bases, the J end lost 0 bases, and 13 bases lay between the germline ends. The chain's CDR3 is CASSSGTYSSYNEQFF. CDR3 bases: TGTGCCAGCAGCTCCGGGACTTACAGCTCCTACAATGAGCAGTTCTTC.

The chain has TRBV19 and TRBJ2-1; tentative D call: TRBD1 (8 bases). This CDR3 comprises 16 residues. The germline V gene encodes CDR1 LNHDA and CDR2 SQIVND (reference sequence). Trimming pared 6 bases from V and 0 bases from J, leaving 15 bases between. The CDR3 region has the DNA TGTGCCAGTAGAATAACAGGGGGGGCCTCCTACAATGAGCAGTTCTTC. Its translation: CASRITGGASYNEQFF.

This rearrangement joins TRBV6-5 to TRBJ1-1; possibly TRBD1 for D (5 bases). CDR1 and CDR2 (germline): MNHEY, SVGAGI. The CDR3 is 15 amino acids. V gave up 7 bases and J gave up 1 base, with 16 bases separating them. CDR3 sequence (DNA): TGTGCCAGCACTCGAGGTGCCCAGGGGAACACTGAAGCTTTCTTT. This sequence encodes CASTRGAQGNTEAFF.